This T cell receptor (beta chain) stems from a study of vaccination and CD4 T cells after COVID-19. Turning to this clonotype: The antigen is not known.

This CDR3 region has 17 residues. Germline lookup yields CDR1 LNHDA and CDR2 SQIVND (reference sequence). Trimming shortened V by 3 bases and J by 2 bases, and 17 bases separated the two germline ends. CD4+ T cells that had been cultured provided DNA sequenced with the Oncomine TCR Beta short-read assay. Genomic DNA was drawn out of CD4+ T cells grown in culture. TCRdb passed the PCR reads through MiXCR, listing each CDR3 protein once. Of around 20,000 distinct CDR3 sequences listed, 67% were seen once; the top ten hold about 8.3%. Stated treatment: approximately 10-day PBMC culture with coronavirus spike peptide pools or control peptides (ViraFEST assay). ViraFEST used peptide pools to expand antigen-specific T cells, then sequenced TCRs.

The sequence was collected from a human donor who had recovered from COVID-19. Sequencing used CD4+ T cells from blood, cultured in vitro. The V gene is TRBV19, the J gene TRBJ2-1, with D perhaps TRBD2 (5 bases). In nucleotides, the CDR3 is TGTGCCAGTAGTATTCACGGGCGGACTCTCACCTACAATGAGCAGTTCTTC. The encoded protein is CASSIHGRTLTYNEQFF.